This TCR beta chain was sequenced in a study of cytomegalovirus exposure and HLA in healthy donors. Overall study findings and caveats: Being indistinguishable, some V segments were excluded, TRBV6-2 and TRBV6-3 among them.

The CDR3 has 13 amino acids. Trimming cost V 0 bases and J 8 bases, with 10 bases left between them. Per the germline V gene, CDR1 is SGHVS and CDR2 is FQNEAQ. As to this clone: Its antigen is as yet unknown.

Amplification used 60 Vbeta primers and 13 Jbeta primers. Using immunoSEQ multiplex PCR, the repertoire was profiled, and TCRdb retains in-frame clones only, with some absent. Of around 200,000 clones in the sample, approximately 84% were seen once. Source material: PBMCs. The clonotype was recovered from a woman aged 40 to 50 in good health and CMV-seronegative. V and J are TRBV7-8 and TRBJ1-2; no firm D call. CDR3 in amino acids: CASSLAYGSGYTF. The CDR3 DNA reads TGTGCCAGCAGCTTAGCGTATGGGAGCGGCTACACCTTC.